Listed below are T cell receptor beta chains from one sample, sequenced in a study of T-cell reconstitution after alpha-beta-depleted transplantation in children. TCRdb independently ran MiXCR on the PCR reads; one entry per CDR3 protein. Here the sample spans about 640,000 distinct CDR3 sequences, approximately 16% being singletons. Source: PBMCs from the stem cell graft donor, taken from the stem cell graft. The receptor set was obtained from a human donor who donated a stem cell graft to a child with acute myeloid leukemia. Each CDR3 is given without its conserved first and last residue.

>TRBV5-1|10|TRBJ1-1
ASSWDRVEAF
>TRBV29-1|9|TRBJ2-1
SEGQYNEQF
>TRBV7-3|14|TRBJ2-3
ASSLNGGLVTDTQY
>TRBV10-3|13|TRBJ1-1
AISESRSGVTEAF
>TRBV5-1|13|TRBJ1-5
ASSLSPWGKQPQH
>TRBV11-2|12|TRBJ1-3
ASSLDRVSRTIY
>TRBV7-2|15|TRBJ2-3
ASSFSVLDVGQDTQY
>TRBV20-1|13|TRBJ2-1
SARDLRGYYNEQF
>TRBV11-2|12|TRBJ1-4
ASSLLGSPEKLF
>TRBV12-3/TRBV12-4|14|TRBJ2-5
ASSLRDPGHRETQY
>TRBV9|11|TRBJ2-5
ASSVDQQETQY
>TRBV5-1|13|TRBJ2-3
ASSLGQGGTDTQY
>TRBV4-3|12|TRBJ1-4
ASSQDSGSEKLF
>TRBV5-6|12|TRBJ2-7
ASSWAGGAYEQY
>TRBV29-1|15|TRBJ2-2
SVGASGFPPNTGELF
>TRBV7-2|13|TRBJ2-1
ASSLGGGPYNEQF
>TRBV6-2/TRBV6-3|12|TRBJ1-6
ASSPDEFNSPLH
>TRBV29-1|10|TRBJ1-2
SVDTVLYGYT
>TRBV20-1|13|TRBJ1-5
SARDTTVPNQPQH
>TRBV10-3|12|TRBJ2-3
AIKAGNGADTQY
>TRBV6-2/TRBV6-3|12|TRBJ2-5
ASSIGLDQETQY
>TRBV7-2|12|TRBJ2-4
ASSLGPSSNIQY
>TRBV7-9|14|TRBJ2-5
ASSSLLTPEEETQY
>TRBV4-3|14|TRBJ2-1
ASSQVAAGPYNEQF
>TRBV29-1|13|TRBJ2-1
SAPGTGGAYNEQF
>TRBV6-1|15|TRBJ2-5
ASSRGGDIKYQETQY
>TRBV12-3/TRBV12-4|12|TRBJ2-2
ASRSGERWGELF
>TRBV20-1|12|TRBJ2-5
SARGPQALGTQY
>TRBV29-1|17|TRBJ2-1
SVESWTSGNKGSYHEQF
>TRBV7-2|14|TRBJ2-1
ASSIFSGGAENEQF
>TRBV5-6|12|TRBJ1-6
ASSRTAGVSPLH
>TRBV6-2/TRBV6-3|12|TRBJ2-1
ASSYTSPRGEQF
>TRBV5-1|12|TRBJ2-5
ASSPGHREETQY
>TRBV29-1|9|TRBJ1-1
SVNRPTEAF
>TRBV20-1|11|TRBJ1-2
SAYHHGGAGYT
>TRBV6-2/TRBV6-3|15|TRBJ2-1
ASSYSLTLAGYNEQF
>TRBV12-3/TRBV12-4|12|TRBJ1-4
ASTLSLSNEKLF
>TRBV20-1|11|TRBJ2-2
SAMDREWGELF
>TRBV5-5|13|TRBJ1-1
ASSVSRTGYTEAF
>TRBV20-1|15|TRBJ2-4
SASKDRAPLAKNIQY
>TRBV7-2|12|TRBJ1-2
ASSLVAGTYGYT
>TRBV7-9|13|TRBJ2-7
ASRFQTGAGDEQY
>TRBV12-3/TRBV12-4|14|TRBJ1-2
ASSLAWGQTLYGYT
>TRBV3-1|12|TRBJ2-4
ASSQRSGSNIQY
>TRBV12-3/TRBV12-4|12|TRBJ1-5
ASRFRDTNQPQH
>TRBV27|10|TRBJ2-7
ASSTSPYEQY
>TRBV28|12|TRBJ1-5
ASSAGTGYQPQH
>TRBV9|14|TRBJ2-1
ASSVEVGAGPGEQF
>TRBV15|11|TRBJ2-7
ATSRDEGHEQY
>TRBV12-3/TRBV12-4|12|TRBJ2-7
ASLPTGGPGEQY
>TRBV20-1|10|TRBJ1-1
SPRKDNTEAF
>TRBV20-1|15|TRBJ2-5
SADQRGGFPGQKTQY
>TRBV6-2/TRBV6-3|13|TRBJ1-1
ASSYQTALNTEAF
>TRBV6-5|10|TRBJ2-7
ASRTGGYEQY
>TRBV6-1|13|TRBJ1-6
ASSALDGYNSPLH